This T cell receptor (beta chain) was captured by sequencing in a study of identical twins. MiXCR, run by TCRdb on the 5' RACE reads, gives a single entry per CDR3 protein. The sample has a few hundred thousand distinct CDR3 sequences; approximately 15% are singletons. Germline V gene sequence: CDR1 LNHDA, CDR2 SQIVND (reference sequence). The CDR3 runs 15 residues. V was clipped by 5 bases and J by 6 bases, with 17 bases between them. The sample also formed part of further work on yellow fever vaccine responses in identical twins.

V gene TRBV19 combines with J gene TRBJ2-1; the D gene is possibly TRBD1 (6 bases). This TCR was sampled from a woman younger than 30 in good health. Sequencing used CD4+ T cells sorted from blood. For the CDR3, the DNA is TGTGCCAGTAGTCGACAGGTACCCTATGGCAATGAGCAGTTCTTC. It is translated as CASSRQVPYGNEQFF.